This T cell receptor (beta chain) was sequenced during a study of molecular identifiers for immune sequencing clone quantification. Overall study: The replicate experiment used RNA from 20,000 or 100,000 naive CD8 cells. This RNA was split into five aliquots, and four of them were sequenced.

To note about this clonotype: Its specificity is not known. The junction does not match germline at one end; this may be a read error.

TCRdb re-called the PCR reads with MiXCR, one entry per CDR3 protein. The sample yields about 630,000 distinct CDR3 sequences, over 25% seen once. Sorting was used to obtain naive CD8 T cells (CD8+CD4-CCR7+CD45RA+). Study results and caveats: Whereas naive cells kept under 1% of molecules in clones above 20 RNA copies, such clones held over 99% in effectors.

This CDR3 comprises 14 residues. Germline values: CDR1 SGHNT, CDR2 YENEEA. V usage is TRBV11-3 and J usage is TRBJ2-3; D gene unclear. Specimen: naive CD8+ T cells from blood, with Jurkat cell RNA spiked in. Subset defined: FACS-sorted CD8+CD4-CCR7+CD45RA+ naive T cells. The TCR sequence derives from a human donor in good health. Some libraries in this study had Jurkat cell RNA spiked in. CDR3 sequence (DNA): TGTGCCAGCAGCGCCCGAAGTAGCACAGATACGCAGTGTTTT. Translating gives CASSARSSTDTQCF.